A single sample is the source of the 20 T cell receptor beta chains below, sequenced in a study of technical replicates of blood from several donors. Assay: immunoSEQ multiplex PCR; the TCRdb copy retains only in-frame clones and omits some. Counted here are more than 65,000 clones, over 85% occurring once; the ten biggest clones make up roughly 0.4%. The source material was T cells isolated from PBMCs. The receptor source for this set is a human donor in good health.

The chain uses TRBV19 and TRBJ2-7; D ambiguous. This CDR3 is built from 13 residues. CDR1 LNHDA and CDR2 SQIVND come from the germline V gene (reference sequence). Trimming stripped 1 base from V and 2 bases from J, with 6 bases between. The CDR3 region has the DNA TGTGCCAGTAGTATAGGTCCAACCTACGAGCAGTACTTC. It encodes CASSIGPTYEQYF.

The J gene is TRBJ2-2, the V gene TRBV7-2, with D possibly being TRBD2 (5 bases). The V end lost 3 bases, the J end lost 7 bases, and 12 bases lay between the germline ends. CDR3 length: 14 amino acids. Germline CDR1 reads SGHTA; CDR2 reads FQGNSA. Here the CDR3 reads CASSFFGKGGELFF. CDR3 nucleotide sequence: TGTGCCAGCAGCTTCTTCGGGAAGGGCGGGGAGCTGTTTTTT.

J is TRBJ2-7 and V is TRBV9, with TRBD2 identical over 7 bases. V shed 3 bases, J shed 4 bases, and the junction held 7 bases outside the gene matches. This CDR3 contains 14 residues. Germline CDR1 is SGDLS and CDR2 is YYNGEE. CDR3 loop: CASSGGLEEYEQYF. CDR3 nucleotides: TGTGCCAGCAGCGGCGGACTAGAAGAATACGAGCAGTACTTC.

The chain links TRBV5-1 to TRBJ2-7; 7 nucleotides agree with TRBD1. J lost 3 bases, V lost 4 bases, and 4 bases had no gene match. Germline CDR1 is SGHRS and CDR2 is YFSETQ. This CDR3 is built from 13 residues. CDR3 protein: CASSLGQNYEQYF. The CDR3 DNA reads as TGCGCCAGCAGCCTGGGACAGAACTACGAGCAGTACTTC.

The chain links TRBV7-6 to TRBJ2-5; 7 nucleotides align to TRBD1. V shed 4 bases, J shed 5 bases, and the junction held 4 bases outside the gene matches. This CDR3 contains 13 residues. From germline, CDR1 is SGHVS and CDR2 FNYEAQ. CDR3 nucleotide sequence: TGTGCCAGCAGCTCGACAGGGTACGAGACCCAGTACTTC. This sequence encodes CASSSTGYETQYF. The variable domain in full, completed from reference TRBV7-6 and TRBJ2-5, reads GAGVSQSPRYKVTKRGQDVALRCDPISGHVSLYWYRQALGQGPEFLTYFNYEAQQDKSGLPNDRFSAERPEGSISTLTIQRTEQRDSAMYRCASSSTGYETQYFGPGTRLLVL.

V is TRBV15 and J is TRBJ2-7; D is possibly TRBD1 (5 bases). The CDR3 totals 14 residues. Germline CDR1 reads LNHNV; CDR2 reads YYDKDF (reference sequence). The ends were cut back, 0 bases at V and 4 bases at J, with 10 bases in the middle. DNA for the CDR3: TGTGCCACCAGCAGAGATCTTCAGGGATACGAGCAGTACTTC. Protein product: CATSRDLQGYEQYF. Looking up the rest from reference TRBV15 and TRBJ2-7 gives the full variable domain: DAMVIQNPRYQVTQFGKPVTLSCSQTLNHNVMYWYQQKSSQAPKLLFHYYDKDFNNEADTPDNFQSRRPNTSFCFLDIRSPGLGDTAMYLCATSRDLQGYEQYFGPGTRLTVT.

The chain carries TRBV5-1 and TRBJ1-1, with unresolved D. V lost 2 bases and J 5 bases, leaving 13 bases between the germline ends. Looked up from germline, CDR1 is SGHRS and CDR2 is YFSETQ. The CDR3 has 14 amino acids. DNA for the CDR3: TGCGCCAGCAGCTTTAATATTCGGGGTACTGAAGCTTTCTTT. It yields the protein CASSFNIRGTEAFF.

The chain employs TRBV9 and TRBJ2-1; 7 bases fit TRBD1. Germline CDR1 and CDR2: SGDLS and YYNGEE. The CDR3 contains 16 residues. With V trimmed by 3 bases and J by 0 bases, 6 bases remained unmatched. CDR3 loop: CASSEGALSSYNEQFF. The DNA for the CDR3 is TGTGCCAGCAGCGAGGGGGCATTGAGCTCCTACAATGAGCAGTTCTTC.

The V call is TRBV6-5, the J call TRBJ2-3, with D uncertain. V dropped 7 bases and J dropped 5 bases, with 7 bases sitting between them. This CDR3 spans 11 amino acids. The germline CDR1 and CDR2 sequences are MNHEY and SVGAGI. This chain's CDR3 is CASTRGDTQYF. The DNA of the CDR3 is TGTGCCAGCACCAGAGGAGATACGCAGTATTTT.

CDR3 sequence: CASSVGVSVQAYEQYF. The DNA for the CDR3 is TGTGCCAGCAGCGTAGGTGTTAGCGTTCAAGCCTACGAGCAGTACTTC. The chain is built from TRBV9 and TRBJ2-7; a weak D match, TRBD2 (5 bases). V was trimmed by 0 bases and J by 2 bases, leaving 15 bases between them. From germline, CDR1 is SGDLS and CDR2 YYNGEE. The CDR3 is 16 residues long.

This clone has just a few counts. The chain uses TRBV7-9 and TRBJ2-7, with unresolved D. The germline V and J ends were trimmed by 1 base and 0 bases, with 4 bases remaining between them. Per germline, CDR1 SEHNR and CDR2 FQNEAQ (reference sequence). The CDR3 is made up of 13 amino acids. The CDR3: CASSLDSSYEQYF. The CDR3 region has the DNA TGTGCCAGCAGCTTAGACAGCTCCTACGAGCAGTACTTC.

This chain connects TRBV18 to TRBJ2-3; 11 nucleotides align to TRBD2. Germline V gene sequence: CDR1 KGHSH, CDR2 LQKENI. V trimming: 3 bases; J trimming: 5 bases; junction bases outside the gene matches: 4. The CDR3 has 15 residues. The CDR3, as DNA: TGTGCCAGCTCACCCCTAGCGGGAGGCCGAGATACGCAGTATTTT. Translated: CASSPLAGGRDTQYF.

V usage is TRBV6-1 and J usage is TRBJ2-7; weak D call: TRBD1 (7 bases). Trimming cost V 6 bases and J 3 bases, with 12 bases left between them. This CDR3 has 13 amino acids. Germline V lookup: CDR1 MNHNS, CDR2 SASEGT. The CDR3 nucleotides are TGTGCCAGCAGCTCCCAGGGGGGCTACGAGCAGTACTTC. Its translation is CASSSQGGYEQYF.

This chain connects TRBV4-3 to TRBJ2-3; 7 bases fit TRBD1. The CDR3 loop spans 16 amino acids. V shed 0 bases, J shed 2 bases, and the junction held 5 bases outside the gene matches. Germline V gives CDR1 LGHNA, CDR2 YSLEER. The CDR3 DNA is TGCGCCAGCAGCCAAGACACAGGGGAGAACACAGATACGCAGTATTTT. Translating gives CASSQDTGENTDTQYF.

This chain links TRBV10-3 with TRBJ2-5, with D possibly being TRBD1 (5 bases). The CDR3 loop spans 15 amino acids. The ends were cut back, 3 bases at V and 5 bases at J, with 16 bases in the middle. Germline V lookup: CDR1 ENHRY, CDR2 SYGVKD. The DNA for the CDR3 is TGTGCCATCAGTGAAGTCACAGGCGCTAGGGAGACCCAGTACTTC. This gives the protein CAISEVTGARETQYF.

This rearrangement joins TRBV4-3 to TRBJ1-2, with D possibly matching TRBD1 (6 bases). The CDR3 is 14 residues long. CDR1 is LGHNA, CDR2 YSLEER, per germline. Trimming shortened V by 3 bases and J by 7 bases, and 15 bases separated the two germline ends. CDR3 sequence: CASSHLEGVAGYTF. CDR3 sequence (DNA): TGCGCCAGCAGCCACCTCGAGGGGGTTGCTGGCTACACCTTC.

This sequence joins TRBV19 and TRBJ2-7; D uncertain. The germline CDR1 and CDR2 sequences are LNHDA and SQIVND (reference sequence). Trimming stripped 0 bases from V and 5 bases from J, with 14 bases between. This CDR3 region has 15 residues. CDR3 DNA: TGTGCCAGTAGTATAGATCATGGCGGTGCCAACGAGCAGTACTTC. This encodes CASSIDHGGANEQYF.

Written as DNA, the CDR3 is TGTGCCAGCAGCTTAAGCGGCGGGAGTAATGAGCAGTTCTTC. This translates into CASSLSGGSNEQFF. The rearrangement links TRBV11-2 to TRBJ2-1; 7 bases map to TRBD2. Trimming cost V 2 bases and J 7 bases; bases outside gene matches: 5. CDR3 length equals 14 residues. Germline lookup yields CDR1 SGHAT and CDR2 FQNNGV. Full variable domain (remainder filled in from reference TRBV11-2 and TRBJ2-1): EAGVAQSPRYKIIEKRQSVAFWCNPISGHATLYWYQQILGQGPKLLIQFQNNGVVDDSQLPKDRFSAERLKGVDSTLKIQPAKLEDSAVYLCASSLSGGSNEQFFGPGTRLTVL.

This rearrangement joins TRBV4-3 to TRBJ1-2, with a weak D call TRBD1 (5 bases). V lost 0 bases and J lost 8, with 19 bases in between. The CDR3 has 16 amino acids. Germline CDR1 reads LGHNA; CDR2 reads YSLEER. CDR3 region: CASSQDPGPWGGGYTF. As DNA, the CDR3 is TGCGCCAGCAGCCAAGATCCAGGACCGTGGGGGGGAGGCTACACCTTC.

With respect to this clone: At one end, the junction sequence differs from germline, possibly due to a read error. The chain couples TRBV6-1 to TRBJ2-1; 10 positions match TRBD2. The CDR3 loop spans 16 amino acids. CDR1 and CDR2 from the germline V gene are MNHNS and SASEGT. The CDR3 nucleotides read TGTGCCAGCAGTCAAGCCCGGCTAGCGGGAGTCCATGAGCAGTTCTTC. It translates to CASSQARLAGVHEQFF.